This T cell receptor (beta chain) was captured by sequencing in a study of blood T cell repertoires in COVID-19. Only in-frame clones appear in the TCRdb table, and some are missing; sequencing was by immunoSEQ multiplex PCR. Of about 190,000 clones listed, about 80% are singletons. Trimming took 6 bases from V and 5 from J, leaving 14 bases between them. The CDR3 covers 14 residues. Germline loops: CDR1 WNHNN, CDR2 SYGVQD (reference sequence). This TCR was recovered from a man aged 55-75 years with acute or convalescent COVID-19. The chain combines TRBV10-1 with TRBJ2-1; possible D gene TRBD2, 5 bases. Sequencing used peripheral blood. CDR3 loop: CASSSTVEDNEQFF. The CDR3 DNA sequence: TGCGCCAGCAGCTCCACAGTGGAGGACAATGAGCAGTTCTTC.